Given below is one T cell receptor beta chain in context. The record originates from a study of blood T cell repertoires in COVID-19. Assay: immunoSEQ multiplex PCR; the TCRdb copy retains only in-frame clones and omits some. The data contain about 190,000 clones, roughly nine tenths of them singletons. Germline V CDR1 and CDR2: SGHTA, FQGTGA. V gave up 0 bases and J gave up 2 bases, with 9 bases separating them. CDR3 length: 15 residues. Sample: peripheral blood. This clonotype was sampled from a man younger than 40 with acute or convalescent COVID-19. The rearrangement uses TRBV7-3 and TRBJ2-3, with D unclear. In nucleotides, the CDR3 is TGTGCCAGCAGCTTAACGTACAGCCCCACAGATACGCAGTATTTT. Protein product: CASSLTYSPTDTQYF.